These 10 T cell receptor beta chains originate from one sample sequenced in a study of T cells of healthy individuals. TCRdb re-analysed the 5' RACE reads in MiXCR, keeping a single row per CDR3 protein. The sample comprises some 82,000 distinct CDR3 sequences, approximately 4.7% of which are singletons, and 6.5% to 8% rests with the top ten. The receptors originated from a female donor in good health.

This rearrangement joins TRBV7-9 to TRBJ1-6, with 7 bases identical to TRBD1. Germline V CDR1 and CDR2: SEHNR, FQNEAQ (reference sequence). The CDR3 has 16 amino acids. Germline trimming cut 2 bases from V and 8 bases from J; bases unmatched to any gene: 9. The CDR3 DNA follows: TGTGCCAGCAGCTTACTGGTCGGGACAGTATATTCACCCCTCCACTTT. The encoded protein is CASSLLVGTVYSPLHF.

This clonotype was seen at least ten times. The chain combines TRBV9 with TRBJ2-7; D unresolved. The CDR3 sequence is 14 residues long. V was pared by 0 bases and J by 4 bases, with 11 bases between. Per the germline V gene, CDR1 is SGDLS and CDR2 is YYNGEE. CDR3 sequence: CASSVGFAAYEQYF. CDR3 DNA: TGTGCCAGCAGCGTAGGGTTTGCGGCTTACGAGCAGTACTTC.

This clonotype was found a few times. The CDR3 spells CASRTGGYEQYF. In DNA form, the CDR3 reads TGTGCCAGCCGGACAGGGGGCTACGAGCAGTACTTC. The gene calls are TRBV6-2 or TRBV6-3 and TRBJ2-7; 10 positions match TRBD1. Germline assignment: CDR1 MNHEY and CDR2 SVGEGT. This CDR3 is 12 amino acids long. The ends lost 8 bases at V and 3 bases at J; junction bases unmatched: 1.

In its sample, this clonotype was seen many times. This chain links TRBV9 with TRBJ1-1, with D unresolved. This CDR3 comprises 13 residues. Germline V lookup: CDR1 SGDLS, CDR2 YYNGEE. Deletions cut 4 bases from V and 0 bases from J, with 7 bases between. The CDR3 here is CASSREMNTEAFF. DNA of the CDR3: TGTGCCAGCAGCAGGGAGATGAACACTGAAGCTTTCTTT.

The DNA for the CDR3 is TGTGCCAGCAGTTCCACAGGGTTGGGAGAGACCCAGTACTTC. The encoded protein is CASSSTGLGETQYF. The rearrangement joins TRBV7-6 to TRBJ2-5; tentative D call: TRBD1 (6 bases). The V gene's germline CDR1 is SGHVS and CDR2 FNYEAQ. Trimming shortened V by 6 bases and J by 4 bases, and 15 bases separated the two germline ends. This CDR3 contains 14 residues.

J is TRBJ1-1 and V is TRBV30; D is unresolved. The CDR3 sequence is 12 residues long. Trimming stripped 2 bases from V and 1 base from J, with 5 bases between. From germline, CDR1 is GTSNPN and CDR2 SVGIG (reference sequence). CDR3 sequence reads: CAWSLWNTEAFF. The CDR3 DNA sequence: TGTGCCTGGAGTTTATGGAACACTGAAGCTTTCTTT.

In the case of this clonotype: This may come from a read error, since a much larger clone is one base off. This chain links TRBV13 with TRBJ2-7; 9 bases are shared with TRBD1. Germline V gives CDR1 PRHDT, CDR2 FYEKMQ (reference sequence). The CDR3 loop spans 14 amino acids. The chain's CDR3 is CASSRTGVSGVQNF. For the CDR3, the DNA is TGTGCCAGCAGTAGGACAGGGGTTTCGGGGGTCCAGAACTTC.

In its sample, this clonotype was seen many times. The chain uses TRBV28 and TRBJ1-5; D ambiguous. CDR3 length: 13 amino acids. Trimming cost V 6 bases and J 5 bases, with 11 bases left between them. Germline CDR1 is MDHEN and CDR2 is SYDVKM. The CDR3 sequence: CASRYNRDQPQHF. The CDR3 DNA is TGTGCCAGCAGATATAACAGAGATCAGCCCCAGCATTTT.

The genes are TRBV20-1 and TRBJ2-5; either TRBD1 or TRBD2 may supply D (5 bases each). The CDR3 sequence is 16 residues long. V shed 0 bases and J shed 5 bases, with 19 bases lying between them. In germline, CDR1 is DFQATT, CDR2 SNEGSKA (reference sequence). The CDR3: CSARDLGDIALETQYF. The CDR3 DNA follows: TGCAGTGCTAGAGATCTGGGGGATATAGCATTGGAGACCCAGTACTTC.

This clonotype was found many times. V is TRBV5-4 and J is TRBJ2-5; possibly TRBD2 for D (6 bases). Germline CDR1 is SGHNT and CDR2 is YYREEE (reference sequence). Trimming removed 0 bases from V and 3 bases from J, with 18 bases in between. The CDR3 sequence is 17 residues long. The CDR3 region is CASSLGVSGGGEETQYF. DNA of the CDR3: TGTGCCAGCAGCTTGGGGGTTAGCGGTGGGGGAGAAGAGACCCAGTACTTC.